One and the same sample provided the 14 T cell receptor beta chains below, sequenced in a study of siplizumab effects on memory and regulatory T cells. The repertoire was sequenced with immunoSEQ multiplex PCR; TCRdb's copy has only in-frame clones and lacks some. The table has fewer than 100,000 clones, roughly 94% seen once. Sequencing was done on a sample of CD8+ T cells sorted from blood. Receptors were obtained from a human donor in good health.

V gene TRBV4-1 combines with J gene TRBJ1-6, with a weak D call TRBD1 (5 bases). V lost 1 base to trimming and J lost 5 bases, with 9 bases between them. CDR1 MGHRA and CDR2 YSYEKL come from the germline V gene. The CDR3 consists of 15 residues. CDR3 sequence reads: CASSQVSRDNSPLHF. The CDR3 DNA is TGCGCCAGCAGCCAAGTCAGCAGGGATAATTCACCCCTCCACTTT.

In its sample, this clone was seen once. This CDR3 is CASSLGGTVISYEQYF. The CDR3 coding sequence is TGTGCCAGCAGCTTAGGTGGGACAGTGATTTCCTACGAGCAGTACTTC. This chain uses TRBV11-2 with TRBJ2-7; TRBD1 agrees at 7 bases. CDR3 length equals 16 residues. V lost 1 base, J lost 1 base, and 7 bases stayed unmatched. Germline V gene data show CDR1 as SGHAT and CDR2 as FQNNGV.

The gene calls are TRBV27 and TRBJ2-7; D unresolved. Trimming removed 0 bases at V and 3 bases at J, with 3 bases between. Germline values: CDR1 MNHEY, CDR2 SMNVEV (reference sequence). The CDR3 runs 12 residues. CDR3 residues: CASSLSGYEQYF. Written as DNA, the CDR3 is TGTGCCAGCAGTTTATCGGGCTACGAGCAGTACTTC.

This CDR3 is CASSFPLGGTGDNEQFF. DNA for the CDR3: TGTGCCAGCAGCTTTCCTCTCGGCGGGACAGGGGACAATGAGCAGTTCTTC. The chain has TRBV7-8 and TRBJ2-1; TRBD1 agrees at 10 bases. The CDR3 extends over 17 amino acids. CDR1 and CDR2 from the germline V gene are SGHVS and FQNEAQ. V was clipped by 3 bases and J by 5 bases; unmatched bases: 10.

This rearrangement joins TRBV15 to TRBJ1-4, with unresolved D. Germline V gene sequence: CDR1 LNHNV, CDR2 YYDKDF (reference sequence). The germline V and J ends were trimmed by 0 bases and 8 bases, with 13 bases remaining between them. The CDR3 has 15 residues. The CDR3 reads CATSREGSLEEKLFF. The CDR3 DNA is TGTGCCACCAGCAGAGAGGGATCACTCGAAGAAAAACTGTTTTTT.

The chain carries TRBV5-4 and TRBJ2-7, with D unclear. The germline V and J ends were trimmed by 2 bases and 1 base, with 7 bases remaining between them. The CDR3 is made up of 13 amino acids. The germline gives CDR1 SGHNT, CDR2 YYREEE (reference sequence). The CDR3, as DNA: TGTGCCAGCAGCTTCAGAGAGTCCTACGAGCAGTACTTC. Translating gives CASSFRESYEQYF.

The chain has TRBV9 and TRBJ2-1, with 9 bases identical to TRBD2. The trim removed 0 bases at V and 12 bases at J, leaving 4 bases unmatched. The germline V gene encodes CDR1 SGDLS and CDR2 YYNGEE. This CDR3 has 13 residues. CDR3 in amino acids: CASSVGGGRAQFF. CDR3 coding DNA: TGTGCCAGCAGCGTAGGCGGCGGGAGGGCGCAGTTCTTC.

Details on this clone: This may stem from a read error, because a much larger clone lies one nucleotide away. The gene calls are TRBV9 and TRBJ1-1, with D hard to call. V was trimmed by 3 bases and J by 0 bases, leaving 3 bases between them. CDR3 size: 12 residues. Germline V gene sequence: CDR1 SGDLS, CDR2 YYNGEE. DNA of the CDR3: TGTGCCAGCAGCGACGTGAACACTGAAGCTTTCTTT. This codes for CASSDVNTEAFF.

The J gene is TRBJ1-2, the V gene TRBV7-8, with D tentatively TRBD1 (5 bases). From germline, CDR1 is SGHVS and CDR2 FQNEAQ. This CDR3 has 15 residues. The V end was cut by 5 bases, the J end by 2 bases, with 15 bases between. The CDR3 is CASSPWGKGNYGYTF. CDR3 coding DNA: TGTGCCAGCAGCCCCTGGGGGAAGGGAAACTATGGCTACACCTTC.

V is TRBV5-1 and J is TRBJ1-2; D might be TRBD1 (6 bases). Germline V lookup: CDR1 SGHRS, CDR2 YFSETQ. V lost 0 bases and J lost 4, with 16 bases in between. The CDR3 sequence is 16 residues long. The CDR3 sequence is CASSLDSGGLSYGYTF. In DNA form, the CDR3 reads TGCGCCAGCAGCTTGGATTCGGGGGGGCTGAGCTATGGCTACACCTTC.

This clone came up once. The rearrangement links TRBV5-1 to TRBJ2-2; D gene unclear. Germline loops: CDR1 SGHRS, CDR2 YFSETQ. V was pared by 2 bases and J by 1 base, with 3 bases between. The CDR3 sequence is 13 residues long. The CDR3 is CASSFWNTGELFF. The CDR3 nucleotides are TGCGCCAGCAGCTTCTGGAACACCGGGGAGCTGTTTTTT.

This clone was detected only a few times. The chain carries TRBV5-6 and TRBJ2-5; 9 bases align to TRBD2. V lost 4 bases to trimming and J lost 2 bases; unmatched junction nucleotides: 6. CDR3 length: 15 amino acids. Germline V gene data show CDR1 as SGHDT and CDR2 as YYEEEE. The CDR3 loop reads CASSRLTSGQETQYF. DNA of the CDR3: TGTGCCAGCAGCCGCCTGACTAGCGGACAAGAGACCCAGTACTTC.

The chain links TRBV5-8 to TRBJ2-7; no firm D call. This CDR3 contains 12 residues. Trimming removed 0 bases at V and 13 bases at J, with 14 bases between. CDR1 and CDR2 from the germline V gene are SGHTS and YDEGEE. CDR3 sequence (DNA): TGTGCCAGCAGCTTGGGGGGAATAGGCGGATACTTC. It specifies CASSLGGIGGYF.

In its sample, this clone was seen once. The chain combines TRBV6-5 with TRBJ2-1, with D possibly being TRBD1 or TRBD2 (6 bases each). The CDR3 runs 14 residues. Germline V gene sequence: CDR1 MNHEY, CDR2 SVGAGI. The V and J ends lost 2 bases and 9 bases respectively, with 14 bases between them. The chain's CDR3 is CASSYGPSGAEQFF. For the CDR3, the DNA is TGTGCCAGCAGTTACGGCCCCTCGGGGGCTGAGCAGTTCTTC.